Presented here are 28 T cell receptor beta chains from one specimen sequenced in a study of neurological immune-mediated disorders. TCRdb reprocessed the 5' RACE reads via MiXCR and lists one record per CDR3 protein. This sample has 45,000 or so distinct CDR3 sequences, with 6% to 7% found just once. Sequencing was done on a sample of CD4+ T cells from blood. These receptors came from a woman aged 35 to 49 in good health.

This clonotype occurred many times. The chain joins TRBV27 to TRBJ2-7, with D perhaps TRBD1 or TRBD2 (7 bases each). V was trimmed by 6 bases and J by 7 bases, leaving 22 bases between them. Germline lookup yields CDR1 MNHEY and CDR2 SMNVEV (reference sequence). The CDR3 contains 15 residues. In DNA, the CDR3 is TGTGCCAGCAGAGCGGGCCCCCCAGGGGGAGGGGAGCAGTACTTC. Translated, it gives CASRAGPPGGGEQYF.

The sample holds many counts of this clonotype. The chain combines TRBV27 with TRBJ1-3, with unresolved D. The V end was cut by 2 bases, the J end by 3 bases, with 14 bases between. This CDR3 contains 16 residues. Germline V CDR1 and CDR2: MNHEY, SMNVEV (reference sequence). As DNA, the CDR3 is TGTGCCAGCAGTTTACCAGGAGAAATCAATGGAAACACCATATATTTT. Protein: CASSLPGEINGNTIYF.

This clonotype was detected many times. The gene calls are TRBV6-5 and TRBJ2-7; D is possibly TRBD2 (5 bases). The germline V gene has CDR1 MNHEY and CDR2 SVGAGI. CDR3 length: 14 residues. V lost 7 bases, J lost 6 bases, and 19 bases lay in between. The CDR3 DNA reads as TGTGCCAGCACCCCGAGTACAGTTGGAGGCGAGCAGTACTTC. This sequence encodes CASTPSTVGGEQYF.

This clonotype is labeled as medium-sized. This chain joins TRBV28 and TRBJ2-3; 9 bases match TRBD1. The J segment lost 3 bases and the V segment lost 6 bases, leaving 7 bases of the junction unmatched. Per the germline V gene, CDR1 is MDHEN and CDR2 is SYDVKM. The CDR3 totals 15 residues. The CDR3 spells CASRGTGKGTDTQYF. CDR3 coding DNA: TGTGCCAGCAGAGGGACAGGGAAGGGGACAGATACGCAGTATTTT.

By share of the sample, this clonotype is medium-sized. The chain couples TRBV4-1 to TRBJ2-2; 9 positions agree with TRBD2. The CDR3 is 14 residues long. V shed 6 bases, J shed 6 bases, and the junction held 5 bases outside the gene matches. Germline V lookup: CDR1 MGHRA, CDR2 YSYEKL. CDR3 nucleotide sequence: TGCGCCAGCAGGCGGGGCGGGAGGGCCGGGGAGCTGTTTTTT. This sequence encodes CASRRGGRAGELFF.

The table lists this clonotype with many counts. The genes are TRBV2 and TRBJ2-7, with TRBD2 identical over 8 bases. Germline-derived CDR1 and CDR2 are SNHLY and FYNNEI. The CDR3 covers 14 residues. V gave up 4 bases and J gave up 3 bases; unmatched junction bases: 5. CDR3 sequence: CASSAGTRGYEQYF. CDR3 DNA sequence: TGTGCCAGCAGTGCCGGGACTAGGGGCTACGAGCAGTACTTC.

The sample holds many counts of this clonotype. One junction end disagrees with the germline gene, perhaps due to a read error. The chain uses TRBV29-1 and TRBJ2-7, with D uncertain. The germline gives CDR1 SQVTM, CDR2 ANQGSEA. The CDR3 runs 12 residues. CDR3 residues: CSVGELRVERYF. CDR3 DNA: TGCAGCGTTGGAGAACTCCGAGTAGAGCGGTACTTC.

This clonotype was observed many times. This chain connects TRBV7-2 to TRBJ2-1, with D unresolved. V was clipped by 5 bases and J by 4 bases, with 15 bases between them. This CDR3 is 15 amino acids long. The germline CDR1 and CDR2 sequences are SGHTA and FQGNSA. The CDR3 region is CASSLGPTKYNEQFF. CDR3 sequence (DNA): TGTGCCAGCAGCCTGGGTCCCACCAAATACAATGAGCAGTTCTTC.

The table lists this clonotype with many counts. The V and J genes are TRBV29-1 and TRBJ1-5; D gene uncertain. The germline V gene has CDR1 SQVTM and CDR2 ANQGSEA. This CDR3 is built from 14 residues. Trimming cost V 1 base and J 0 bases, with 7 bases left between them. The CDR3 DNA reads as TGCAGCGTTGAAGGGGGAAATAGCAATCAGCCCCAGCATTTT. Translated, it gives CSVEGGNSNQPQHF.

This clonotype was detected many times. The chain is built from TRBV5-1 and TRBJ2-7, with TRBD1 matching over 8 bases. The CDR3 is 15 amino acids. V was clipped by 4 bases and J by 2 bases; unmatched bases: 8. Germline V CDR1 and CDR2: SGHRS, YFSETQ. The CDR3 sequence is CASSQTGADTYEQYF. The DNA for the CDR3 is TGCGCCAGCAGCCAGACAGGGGCGGACACCTACGAGCAGTACTTC.

This clonotype was recorded many times. CDR3 sequence reads: CASSSGPPVGEQYF. The CDR3 nucleotides read TGTGCCAGCAGCTCCGGACCTCCCGTGGGGGAGCAGTACTTC. The chain recombines TRBV7-2 with TRBJ2-7, with unresolved D. This CDR3 region has 14 residues. Looked up from germline, CDR1 is SGHTA and CDR2 is FQGNSA. Deletions cut 4 bases from V and 7 bases from J, with 17 bases between.

This sequence joins TRBV20-1 and TRBJ2-7; 10 nucleotides agree with TRBD2. Germline V gives CDR1 DFQATT, CDR2 SNEGSKA (reference sequence). The CDR3 runs to 17 residues. The V gene end was trimmed by 3 bases and the J gene end by 3 bases; junction bases not matched to a gene: 14. CDR3: CSASSPSGSKTGYEQYF. The CDR3 region has the DNA TGCAGTGCTAGTTCCCCTAGCGGGAGCAAAACGGGCTACGAGCAGTACTTC.

In its sample, this clonotype was seen many times. The rearrangement links TRBV5-1 to TRBJ2-7; 9 nucleotides match TRBD2. Germline V gives CDR1 SGHRS, CDR2 YFSETQ. V lost 1 base and J lost 2; bases outside the gene matches: 10. The CDR3 has 17 residues. This CDR3 reads CASSLSTVASGTYEQYF. The DNA for the CDR3 is TGCGCCAGCAGCTTGAGCACGGTGGCTAGCGGGACCTACGAGCAGTACTTC.

This clonotype was seen many times. The chain uses TRBV7-8 and TRBJ2-1; maybe TRBD2 (7 bases). V was trimmed by 5 bases and J by 7 bases, leaving 21 bases between them. Germline CDR1 SGHVS, CDR2 FQNEAQ. CDR3 length: 16 residues. CDR3 sequence: CASSPQGGRVGNEQFF. CDR3 nucleotide sequence: TGTGCCAGCAGCCCCCAAGGGGGGAGGGTAGGGAATGAGCAGTTCTTC.

This clonotype was found many times. This chain connects TRBV12-3 or TRBV12-4 to TRBJ2-1; D perhaps matches TRBD2 (6 bases). Trimming removed 3 bases from V and 8 bases from J, with 14 bases in between. The CDR3 runs 14 residues. The CDR3 DNA reads TGTGCCAGCAGTTTGGGGTCCCCGGGAGATGAGCAGTTCTTC. This encodes CASSLGSPGDEQFF.

This clonotype was found many times. The genes are TRBV28 and TRBJ1-1, with 8 bases aligning to TRBD1. This CDR3 region has 15 residues. The trim removed 3 bases at V and 1 base at J, leaving 4 bases unmatched. The germline V gene has CDR1 MDHEN and CDR2 SYDVKM. The chain's CDR3 is CASSLWTGKNTEAFF. CDR3 sequence (DNA): TGTGCCAGCAGTTTGTGGACAGGGAAGAACACTGAAGCTTTCTTT.

The J gene is TRBJ1-2, the V gene TRBV19; D possibly corresponds to TRBD1 (6 bases). V gave up 3 bases and J gave up 8 bases, with 19 bases separating them. This CDR3 contains 15 residues. CDR1 is LNHDA and CDR2 is SQIVND in the germline V gene (reference sequence). CDR3 bases: TGTGCCAGTAGTATTCTCGAAAGGGGGAGTTTCGGCTACACCTTC. Its protein is CASSILERGSFGYTF.

This clonotype was found many times. The rearrangement links TRBV15 to TRBJ2-1, with TRBD2 matching over 12 bases. Trimming took 3 bases from V and 6 from J; bases not matched to a gene: 0. Germline CDR1 LNHNV, CDR2 YYDKDF (reference sequence). This CDR3 region has 14 residues. The CDR3 is CATSRTSGSNEQFF. DNA of the CDR3: TGTGCCACCAGCAGGACTAGCGGGAGCAATGAGCAGTTCTTC.

The sample holds a few counts of this clonotype. The genes are TRBV20-1 and TRBJ2-4; D gene unclear. Deletions cut 1 base from V and 9 bases from J, with 13 bases between. CDR1 and CDR2 from the germline V gene are DFQATT and SNEGSKA (reference sequence). The CDR3 loop spans 13 amino acids. The CDR3 region is CSARAVGKVIQYF. The CDR3 DNA sequence: TGCAGTGCTAGAGCGGTGGGGAAGGTCATTCAGTACTTC.

This clonotype was seen repeatedly, ten times or more. The chain has TRBV10-3 and TRBJ2-7; 9 nucleotides align to TRBD1. The ends lost 6 bases at V and 2 bases at J; junction bases unmatched: 5. The CDR3 length is 14 residues. Germline V lookup: CDR1 ENHRY, CDR2 SYGVKD. The CDR3 region is CAISVGQGAYEQYF. CDR3 DNA sequence: TGTGCCATCAGCGTGGGACAGGGCGCCTACGAGCAGTACTTC.

This clonotype came up many times. The chain has TRBV7-8 and TRBJ1-4, with D tentatively TRBD1 (5 bases). The germline V gene encodes CDR1 SGHVS and CDR2 FQNEAQ. The CDR3 sequence is 15 residues long. The V end lost 5 bases, the J end lost 0 bases, and 10 bases lay between the germline ends. CDR3 amino acids: CASSTWGATNEKLFF. CDR3 in DNA: TGTGCCAGCAGCACTTGGGGGGCAACTAATGAAAAACTGTTTTTT.

This clonotype was counted many times. The chain recombines TRBV7-2 with TRBJ2-1; D gene ambiguous. The CDR3 has 13 residues. Germline V gene lookup returns CDR1 SGHTA and CDR2 FQGNSA. Trimming removed 3 bases from V and 6 bases from J, with 9 bases in between. The chain's CDR3 is CASSFPGFNEQFF. Written as DNA, the CDR3 is TGTGCCAGCAGCTTCCCTGGGTTCAATGAGCAGTTCTTC.

On this clonotype: A junction boundary mismatches the germline segment, possibly from a read error. The chain combines TRBV3-1 with TRBJ2-7, with D unclear. This CDR3 region has 12 residues. Germline loops: CDR1 LGHDT, CDR2 YNNKEL (reference sequence). Written as DNA, the CDR3 is TGTGCCAGCAGCCAGCATGCTAACGAGCTGTACTTC. Residues: CASSQHANELYF.

This clonotype came up many times. V is TRBV12-3 or TRBV12-4 and J is TRBJ2-1; D unclear. This CDR3 is built from 15 residues. Trimming pared 5 bases from V and 4 bases from J, leaving 15 bases between. The CDR3 loop reads CASSDSLDVYNEQFF. The CDR3 nucleotides are TGTGCCAGCAGTGATTCCTTGGATGTTTACAATGAGCAGTTCTTC.

This clonotype was counted many times. V usage is TRBV6-1 and J usage is TRBJ1-6, with D uncertain. In germline, CDR1 is MNHNS, CDR2 SASEGT. The CDR3 is made up of 14 amino acids. Trimming took off 5 bases at V and 7 bases at J, with 12 bases between the two ends. CDR3 protein: CASSQYGLNSPLHF. The CDR3 DNA is TGTGCCAGCAGTCAGTATGGGCTGAATTCACCCCTCCACTTT.

This clonotype has a count of ten or more. V and J are TRBV5-1 and TRBJ1-6; no clear D. Germline CDR1 SGHRS, CDR2 YFSETQ. V dropped 0 bases and J dropped 10 bases, with 5 bases sitting between them. The CDR3 consists of 12 residues. The CDR3 protein is CASSLGESPLHF. CDR3 DNA: TGCGCCAGCAGCTTGGGGGAATCACCCCTCCACTTT. Based on the CDR3 plus reference TRBV5-1 and TRBJ1-6, the full variable domain is KAGVTQTPRYLIKTRGQQVTLSCSPISGHRSVSWYQQTPGQGLQFLFEYFSETQRNKGNFPGRFSGRQFSNSRSEMNVSTLELGDSALYLCASSLGESPLHFGNGTRLTVT.

This clonotype was recorded many times. The gene calls are TRBV5-5 and TRBJ2-2, with D perhaps matching TRBD2 (5 bases). From germline, CDR1 is SGHKS and CDR2 YYEKEE (reference sequence). The CDR3 spans 16 residues. Trimming left V 4 bases short and J 0 bases short, with 13 bases between. The CDR3 nucleotides are TGTGCCAGCAGCCCATGGACTGACGCGAACACCGGGGAGCTGTTTTTT. It encodes CASSPWTDANTGELFF.

This clonotype was detected many times. The V and J genes are TRBV29-1 and TRBJ2-1; D perhaps matches TRBD2 (6 bases). Germline lookup yields CDR1 SQVTM and CDR2 ANQGSEA. The length of the CDR3 is 16 residues. The V end was cut by 3 bases, the J end by 4 bases, with 19 bases between. CDR3 in amino acids: CSVEERTSRAYNEQFF. The CDR3 DNA reads TGCAGCGTTGAGGAAAGAACTAGCCGGGCATACAATGAGCAGTTCTTC.